This passage covers 13 T cell receptor beta chains from one sample sequenced in a study of spatial heterogeneity in lung cancer. Study-wide points: Higher tumor mutation counts went along with higher counts of expanded intratumoral alpha and beta TCRs.

TCRdb reprocessed the 5' RACE reads with MiXCR, giving one entry per CDR3 protein. The repertoire holds some 16,000 distinct CDR3 sequences, with approximately 7% as singletons. No cognate antigen is known for these TCRs. The time point is: sample taken at primary tumor resection. The source material was lung tumor tissue, sampled at surgery. The receptors were sampled from a female donor with early-stage non-small cell lung cancer.

A word on this clonotype: The library was built for alpha chains, so this beta chain is an off-target read and its size means little. V is TRBV11-3 and J is TRBJ2-3; 7 nucleotides align to TRBD2. The CDR3 is made up of 14 amino acids. Germline assignment: CDR1 SGHNT and CDR2 YENEEA. The ends lost 5 bases at V and 5 bases at J; junction bases unmatched: 7. CDR3 coding DNA: TGTGCCAGCAGCCCGGAGACGGGGGGAGATACGCAGTATTTT. Protein product: CASSPETGGDTQYF. Full variable domain (outside the CDR3, taken from reference TRBV11-3 and TRBJ2-3): EAGVVQSPRYKIIEKKQPVAFWCNPISGHNTLYWYLQNLGQGPELLIRYENEEAVDDSQLPKDRFSAERLKGVDSTLKIQPAELGDSAVYLCASSPETGGDTQYFGPGTRLTVL.

This clonotype was observed many times. Because the library targeted alpha chains, this beta chain is an off-target read whose size means little. The gene calls are TRBV10-3 and TRBJ1-1, with no clear D. Trimming removed 7 bases at V and 8 bases at J, with 11 bases between. Germline V gene data show CDR1 as ENHRY and CDR2 as SYGVKD. The CDR3 has 11 residues. CDR3 nucleotides: TGTGCCATCATGAGAACGGGAGAAGCTTTCTTT. This translates into CAIMRTGEAFF.

Concerning this clonotype: This beta chain appears as a stray read in a library generated for alpha chains; its size is not informative. This rearrangement joins TRBV5-4 to TRBJ2-5; TRBD2 aligns across 7 bases. The junction had 4 bases not matched to a gene; V was cut back by 0 bases and J by 2 bases. This CDR3 contains 15 residues. CDR1 SGHNT and CDR2 YYREEE come from the germline V gene (reference sequence). The CDR3 protein is CASSLVPAGQETQYF. CDR3 DNA: TGTGCCAGCAGCTTGGTGCCAGCGGGGCAAGAGACCCAGTACTTC.

This clonotype was observed at least ten times. This beta chain was picked up by a library intended for alpha chains and is off target, so its count carries little meaning. The J gene is TRBJ2-3, the V gene TRBV6-7; D call uncertain. TRBV6-7 is an open reading frame, and its role is uncertain. This CDR3 contains 11 residues. Trimming pared 11 bases from V and 4 bases from J, leaving 10 bases between. The CDR3 region is CAPEVPDTQYF. Here the CDR3 DNA reads TGTGCCCCTGAGGTCCCAGATACGCAGTATTTT.

This clonotype was seen more than once but under ten times. This beta chain appears as a stray read in a library generated for alpha chains; its size is not informative. J is TRBJ2-7 and V is TRBV30; TRBD1 agrees at 8 bases. This CDR3 has 15 residues. V shed 4 bases, J shed 0 bases, and the junction held 8 bases outside the gene matches. CDR1 is GTSNPN and CDR2 is SVGIG in the germline V gene (reference sequence). This CDR3 reads CAWTPTGTGSYEQYF. The CDR3 nucleotides read TGTGCCTGGACCCCGACCGGGACAGGCTCCTACGAGCAGTACTTC. The variable domain in full, completed from reference TRBV30 and TRBJ2-7, reads SQTIHQWPATLVQPVGSPLSLECTVEGTSNPNLYWYRQAAGRGLQLLFYSVGIGQISSEVPQNLSASRPQDRQFILSSKKLLLSDSGFYLCAWTPTGTGSYEQYFGPGTRLTVT.

There are many counts of this clonotype. This beta chain is a stray read from a library made for alpha chains; its abundance is not meaningful. The chain couples TRBV27 to TRBJ2-7; D not resolved. Trimming took 3 bases from V and 4 from J, leaving 7 bases between them. Germline-derived CDR1 and CDR2 are MNHEY and SMNVEV (reference sequence). This CDR3 has 12 amino acids. Here the CDR3 DNA reads TGTGCCAGCAGTTTGCTAGGGTACGAGCAGTACTTC. Translated: CASSLLGYEQYF.

Points on this clonotype: Since the library was made to target alpha chains, this beta chain is a stray read and its abundance is not meaningful. The gene calls are TRBV11-2 and TRBJ1-2; tentative D call: TRBD1 (5 bases). Trimming removed 5 bases at V and 10 bases at J, with 23 bases between. The CDR3 is 15 residues long. Germline assignment: CDR1 SGHAT and CDR2 FQNNGV. CDR3 region: CASSLKVGPYGDYTF. The CDR3 DNA reads as TGTGCCAGCAGCCTAAAGGTGGGGCCATATGGGGACTACACCTTC.

Only a few counts were recorded for this clonotype. Since the library was made to target alpha chains, this beta chain is a stray read and its abundance is not meaningful. The V gene is TRBV5-1, the J gene TRBJ2-5, with D tentatively TRBD1 (6 bases). The CDR3 is 15 residues long. Germline V CDR1 and CDR2: SGHRS, YFSETQ. The V end was cut by 4 bases, the J end by 1 base, with 14 bases between. In DNA form, the CDR3 reads TGCGCCAGCAGCGAACGGACAGTTCTCCAAGAGACCCAGTACTTC. Translation gives CASSERTVLQETQYF.

This clonotype was seen repeatedly, ten times or more. The library was prepared for alpha chains; this beta chain is a stray read, so its frequency means little. The gene calls are TRBV29-1 and TRBJ1-2; D gene ambiguous. This CDR3 has 13 residues. CDR1 and CDR2 (germline): SQVTM, ANQGSEA. Trimming removed 7 bases from V and 2 bases from J, with 14 bases in between. The CDR3 region is CSAGPTPNYGYTF. The DNA for the CDR3 is TGCAGCGCGGGCCCTACCCCGAACTATGGCTACACCTTC.

This clonotype was counted many times. Since the library was made to target alpha chains, this beta chain is a stray read and its abundance is not meaningful. V gene TRBV24-1 combines with J gene TRBJ2-4, with TRBD2 identical over 8 bases. CDR1 and CDR2 from the germline V gene are KGHDR and SFDVKD. Trimming at V came to 3 bases and at J to 15 bases, leaving 12 bases not matched to a gene. CDR3 size: 14 residues. This CDR3 is CATSDASSGGTMYF. The DNA of the CDR3 is TGTGCCACCAGTGATGCATCCTCGGGGGGGACGATGTACTTC.

This clonotype was found many times. The library was prepared for alpha chains; this beta chain is a stray read, so its frequency means little. The chain joins TRBV11-2 to TRBJ2-2, with TRBD1 as a possible D gene (6 bases). V lost 6 bases and J lost 5, with 16 bases in between. The CDR3 covers 15 residues. Per the germline V gene, CDR1 is SGHAT and CDR2 is FQNNGV. The CDR3 protein is CASSSVRGRTGELFF. The CDR3 coding sequence is TGTGCCAGCAGTTCGGTCAGGGGACGTACCGGGGAGCTGTTTTTT.

In this sample, this clonotype turned up many times. Found in a library prepared for alpha chains, this beta chain is an off-target read, and its abundance has little meaning. J is TRBJ1-6 and V is TRBV5-6, with TRBD1 matching over 9 bases. The CDR3 consists of 14 residues. CDR1 and CDR2 from the germline V gene are SGHDT and YYEEEE. Trimming removed 2 bases from V and 9 bases from J; junction bases left unmatched: 3. The CDR3 region is CASSFTGGASPLHF. CDR3 nucleotide sequence: TGTGCCAGCAGCTTTACAGGGGGCGCTTCACCCCTCCACTTT.

This clonotype was found many times. In a library made to pick up alpha chains, this beta chain is a stray read with a size that means little. The CDR3 is CASSLFSLSSGNTIYF. In nucleotides, the CDR3 is TGTGCCAGCAGCTTATTCAGCTTGAGCTCTGGAAACACCATATATTTT. This chain connects TRBV7-9 to TRBJ1-3; D is undetermined. In germline, CDR1 is SEHNR, CDR2 FQNEAQ (reference sequence). CDR3 length equals 16 residues. The V gene lost 2 bases and the J gene lost 0 bases, with 11 bases spanning the gap. The whole variable domain, remainder taken from reference TRBV7-9 and TRBJ1-3, is DTGVSQNPRHKITKRGQNVTFRCDPISEHNRLYWYRQTLGQGPEFLTYFQNEAQLEKSRLLSDRFSAERPKGSFSTLEIQRTEQGDSAMYLCASSLFSLSSGNTIYFGEGSWLTVV.